Following are 22 T cell receptor beta chains from one sample sequenced in a study of post-analysis software for immune sequencing data. Study-level findings and limits: Five or six TRBV segments, TRBV5-6, TRBV5-1 and TRBV20-1 among them, were found more frequent in patients than controls.

Their antigen targets remain unknown. Unique molecular identifiers were carried by the TCR beta cDNA libraries. TCRdb itself ran the PCR reads through MiXCR, one entry per CDR3 protein. The table includes some 190,000 distinct CDR3 sequences, 29% detected once. Sequenced input: blood. The receptors stem from a girl under 18 with multiple sclerosis.

This clonotype appeared many times. The chain couples TRBV28 to TRBJ2-5; tentative D call: TRBD2 (6 bases). The CDR3 is made up of 14 amino acids. V lost 11 bases to trimming and J lost 3 bases, with 19 bases between them. Germline V gives CDR1 MDHEN, CDR2 SYDVKM. The CDR3 protein is CAASVGTSKETQYF. CDR3 coding DNA: TGTGCCGCGAGCGTCGGCACTAGCAAAGAGACCCAGTACTTC. The entire variable domain, with the rest obtained from reference TRBV28 and TRBJ2-5, is as follows: DVKVTQSSRYLVKRTGEKVFLECVQDMDHENMFWYRQDPGLGLRLIYFSYDVKMKEKGDIPEGYSVSREKKERFSLILESASTNQTSMYLCAASVGTSKETQYFGPGTRLLVL.

The rearrangement uses TRBV12-3 or TRBV12-4 and TRBJ1-1, with 8 bases matching TRBD1. CDR3 length: 16 amino acids. The V gene end was trimmed by 7 bases and the J gene end by 0 bases; junction bases not matched to a gene: 10. The CDR3 region is CASTPTGTGMNTEAFF. The CDR3 DNA is TGTGCCAGCACCCCGACCGGGACAGGCATGAACACTGAAGCTTTCTTT.

This clonotype came up many times. The genes are TRBV27 and TRBJ2-7, with D possibly being TRBD2 (7 bases). The CDR3 runs to 17 residues. Between the trimmed V and J ends, which lost 2 bases and 0 bases, there was a span of 17 bases. Germline CDR1 MNHEY, CDR2 SMNVEV (reference sequence). CDR3 amino acids: CASSLTLGRGISYEQYF. CDR3 nucleotides: TGTGCCAGCAGTTTAACCCTAGGGAGGGGGATCTCCTACGAGCAGTACTTC.

In this sample, this clonotype turned up many times. The V gene is TRBV29-1, the J gene TRBJ1-2, with no clear D. This CDR3 spans 14 amino acids. V lost 7 bases to trimming and J lost 0 bases, with 15 bases between them. The germline V gene encodes CDR1 SQVTM and CDR2 ANQGSEA. The CDR3 sequence: CSGLGGLPNYGYTF. The CDR3, as DNA: TGCAGCGGTTTGGGTGGGCTGCCTAACTATGGCTACACCTTC.

This sequence joins TRBV5-1 and TRBJ1-1; 7 bases fit TRBD1. Germline CDR1 is SGHRS and CDR2 is YFSETQ. The CDR3 has 16 residues. V lost 3 bases and J lost 4; bases outside the gene matches: 12. In DNA, the CDR3 is TGCGCCAGCAGCTCTACAGGGGTGGCTTTAGGCACTGAAGCTTTCTTT. This encodes CASSSTGVALGTEAFF.

This clonotype has only a few counts. The CDR3: CSAPLLAGGPGTQYF. The CDR3 DNA reads TGCAGTGCTCCCCTACTAGCGGGAGGGCCTGGGACCCAGTACTTC. The chain has TRBV20-1 and TRBJ2-5; 13 nucleotides line up with TRBD2. Germline lookup yields CDR1 DFQATT and CDR2 SNEGSKA (reference sequence). The V segment lost 5 bases and the J segment 7 bases; nucleotides outside the gene matches: 10. The CDR3 runs to 15 residues.

V gene TRBV5-1 combines with J gene TRBJ2-5; 8 bases match TRBD1. Near its end, the DNA agrees better with TRBJ2-7, so the J call may be wrong. CDR1 SGHRS and CDR2 YFSETQ come from the germline V gene. This CDR3 region has 14 residues. CDR3 DNA: TGCGCCAGCAGCTGGCAGGGGGCTCGGGACGAGCAGTACTTC. Its translation is CASSWQGARDEQYF.

This clonotype turned up a few times. This sequence joins TRBV5-1 and TRBJ2-7; D not certain. The CDR3 loop spans 13 amino acids. The germline gives CDR1 SGHRS, CDR2 YFSETQ. V was trimmed by 3 bases and J by 12 bases, leaving 19 bases between them. CDR3 residues: CASSSQVVGLRYF. CDR3 nucleotides: TGCGCCAGCAGCTCCCAAGTTGTGGGGTTGCGGTACTTC.

The rearrangement uses TRBV20-1 and TRBJ2-2, with unresolved D. CDR3 length: 16 residues. Germline CDR1 is DFQATT and CDR2 is SNEGSKA (reference sequence). The V gene lost 0 bases and the J gene lost 4 bases, with 15 bases spanning the gap. The CDR3 protein is CSARDLSGGTTGELFF. CDR3 bases: TGCAGTGCTAGAGATCTCTCGGGCGGTACCACCGGGGAGCTGTTTTTT.

This clonotype showed up many times. The chain employs TRBV6-6 and TRBJ1-2; no clear D gene. Trimming cost V 2 bases and J 2 bases, with 9 bases left between them. This CDR3 is 14 amino acids long. Germline loops: CDR1 MNHNY, CDR2 SVGAGI (reference sequence). The CDR3 loop reads CASSYKGENYGYTF. The CDR3 nucleotides read TGTGCCAGCAGTTACAAAGGCGAAAACTATGGCTACACCTTC.

This clonotype was detected ten times or more. The rearrangement links TRBV7-2 to TRBJ2-1, with 12 bases matching TRBD1. This CDR3 has 14 residues. In germline, CDR1 is SGHTA, CDR2 FQGNSA. V trimming: 5 bases; J trimming: 8 bases; junction bases outside the gene matches: 4. CDR3 coding DNA: TGTGCCAGCAGCCGGGACAGGGGGCTTTATGAGCAGTTCTTC. Its protein is CASSRDRGLYEQFF. The whole variable domain, remainder taken from reference TRBV7-2 and TRBJ2-1, is GAGVSQSPSNKVTEKGKDVELRCDPISGHTALYWYRQSLGQGLEFLIYFQGNSAPDKSGLPSDRFSAERTGGSVSTLTIQRTQQEDSAVYLCASSRDRGLYEQFFGPGTRLTVL.

The V gene is TRBV3-1, the J gene TRBJ2-1; TRBD2 matches at 7 bases. Germline values: CDR1 LGHDT, CDR2 YNNKEL (reference sequence). Trimming cost V 3 bases and J 12 bases; bases outside gene matches: 20. This CDR3 spans 17 amino acids. CDR3 region: CASSHPKSASGSGGQFF. In DNA form, the CDR3 reads TGTGCCAGCAGCCACCCGAAGTCGGCTAGCGGTTCAGGAGGGCAGTTCTTC.

The rearrangement links TRBV5-1 to TRBJ2-7; D is possibly TRBD1 (6 bases). The CDR3 totals 12 residues. The V gene's germline CDR1 is SGHRS and CDR2 YFSETQ. V was trimmed by 4 bases and J by 6 bases, leaving 11 bases between them. The CDR3 bases are TGCGCCAGCAGCGTCAGGGGTAGCGAGCAGTACTTC. Protein product: CASSVRGSEQYF.

This clonotype was seen many times. This chain links TRBV20-1 with TRBJ2-5, with no clear D. Trimming left V 5 bases short and J 2 bases short, with 12 bases between. CDR1 is DFQATT, CDR2 SNEGSKA, per germline (reference sequence). This CDR3 comprises 13 residues. The CDR3 sequence is CSALPNGQETQYF. CDR3 DNA: TGCAGTGCTCTACCAAACGGACAAGAGACCCAGTACTTC.

Ten or more counts support this clonotype. The chain uses TRBV5-4 and TRBJ2-7; 9 positions agree with TRBD1. V was pared by 4 bases and J by 1 base, with 6 bases of the junction left unmatched. Looked up from germline, CDR1 is SGHNT and CDR2 is YYREEE (reference sequence). The CDR3 runs to 15 residues. In DNA, the CDR3 is TGTGCCAGCAGCCCGGGACAGGGCGGTTCCTACGAGCAGTACTTC. As protein: CASSPGQGGSYEQYF.

This chain links TRBV28 with TRBJ2-1; no clear D. With 7 bases removed from V and 6 bases from J, the gap between germline ends came to 10 bases. CDR1 is MDHEN, CDR2 SYDVKM, per germline. This CDR3 is built from 12 residues. CDR3 residues: CASNTLGNEQFF. CDR3 coding DNA: TGTGCCAGCAACACGTTGGGCAATGAGCAGTTCTTC.

In this sample, this clonotype turned up a few times. The chain uses TRBV6-5 and TRBJ1-1; D is perhaps TRBD1 (5 bases). Germline CDR1 MNHEY, CDR2 SVGAGI. The CDR3 totals 13 residues. V dropped 6 bases and J dropped 2 bases, with 10 bases sitting between them. This chain's CDR3 is CASRRGGNTEAFF. CDR3 DNA: TGTGCCAGCAGGAGGGGAGGTAACACTGAAGCTTTCTTT.

On this clonotype itself: Given a much more abundant clone one base away, this may be a read error. The rearrangement links TRBV7-2 to TRBJ2-5; the match to TRBD2 covers 16 bases. The trim removed 3 bases at V and 11 bases at J, leaving 6 bases unmatched. Germline V gene lookup returns CDR1 SGHTA and CDR2 FQGNSA. The CDR3 spans 15 residues. CDR3 nucleotide sequence: TGTACCAGCAGCTTGGGGACTAGCGGGGGGGTCGGGCAGTACTTC. Translated: CTSSLGTSGGVGQYF.

This clonotype came up many times. CDR3 region: CSARQASTDTQYF. DNA for the CDR3: TGCAGTGCCCGCCAGGCTAGCACAGATACGCAGTATTTT. The gene calls are TRBV20-1 and TRBJ2-3; no reliable D call. The CDR3 is made up of 13 amino acids. Germline lookup yields CDR1 DFQATT and CDR2 SNEGSKA (reference sequence). Trimming left V 6 bases short and J 0 bases short, with 10 bases between.

This clonotype was counted ten times or more. The V call is TRBV7-3, the J call TRBJ1-1; 7 bases map to TRBD1. Germline CDR1 and CDR2: SGHTA and FQGTGA. The CDR3 is 13 residues long. Germline trimming cut 5 bases from V and 3 bases from J; bases unmatched to any gene: 3. The DNA for the CDR3 is TGTGCCAGCAGCCCCGGGACAGACACTGAAGCTTTCTTT. It yields the protein CASSPGTDTEAFF.

The chain recombines TRBV20-1 with TRBJ1-1; 9 bases are a match to TRBD1. The CDR3 sequence is 13 residues long. The junction had 5 bases not matched to a gene; V was cut back by 6 bases and J by 3 bases. Germline CDR1 DFQATT, CDR2 SNEGSKA (reference sequence). CDR3 sequence reads: CSANRGHDTEAFF. The CDR3 DNA follows: TGCAGTGCGAACAGGGGGCATGACACTGAAGCTTTCTTT.

This clonotype was found a few times. This rearrangement joins TRBV10-3 to TRBJ2-1, with 11 nucleotides matching TRBD2. The CDR3 has 17 amino acids. Looked up from germline, CDR1 is ENHRY and CDR2 is SYGVKD. V trimming: 2 bases; J trimming: 4 bases; junction bases outside the gene matches: 7. CDR3 loop: CAISERSTSGGYNEQFF. The CDR3, as DNA: TGTGCCATCAGTGAGCGTTCAACTAGCGGGGGATACAATGAGCAGTTCTTC.